This is a list of T cell receptor beta chains from one sample in a study of T cells after yellow fever vaccination. Using its own MiXCR run on the 5' RACE reads, TCRdb lists one record per CDR3 protein. This table holds approximately 110,000 distinct CDR3 sequences, under 8.5% found once. The material sequenced was CD4+ T cells sorted from PBMCs, taken around 10 days after the first yellow fever vaccination. These receptor sequences come from a man aged 18 to 29 who received the YFV17D yellow fever vaccine. Each CDR3 is given with its conserved first and last residue. Each record gives: D gene, V gene, clone size, J gene, CDR3 protein, CDR3 DNA. The D gene is left open where the match is weak. A row's size may be missing; if present it is once, few, many or a size class.

>NA|TRBV7-2|many|TRBJ1-3
CASSSFGSGGTGNTIYF
TGTGCCAGCAGCTCTTTTGGCTCCGGGGGTACTGGAAACACCATATATTTT
>TRBD2|TRBV20-1|many|TRBJ2-1
CSANPASGGDNEQFF
TGCAGTGCTAACCCGGCTAGCGGGGGGGATAATGAGCAGTTCTTC
>TRBD1|TRBV20-1|many|TRBJ2-5
CSANLRTGQETQYF
TGCAGTGCCAACCTCCGGACAGGGCAAGAGACCCAGTACTTC
>NA|TRBV2|many|TRBJ1-5
CASSFSDSNQPQHF
TGTGCCAGCAGTTTCTCGGACAGCAATCAGCCCCAGCATTTT
>NA|TRBV19|many|TRBJ1-2
CASNRDLSRKTYGYTF
TGTGCCAGCAACCGGGACCTTTCTAGAAAAACCTATGGCTACACCTTC
>TRBD2|TRBV11-1|NA|TRBJ2-2
CASSFARGLAGGRGTGELFF
TGTGCCAGCAGCTTCGCGCGTGGACTAGCGGGGGGCCGAGGCACGGGGGAGCTGTTTTTT
>NA|TRBV12-5|many|TRBJ2-7
CASASSRFYEQYF
TGTGCTAGTGCCTCATCGCGGTTCTACGAGCAGTACTTC
>TRBD2|TRBV11-2|few|TRBJ2-2
CASSEPGRLAGANTGELFF
TGTGCCAGCAGCGAACCGGGCCGACTAGCGGGAGCGAACACCGGGGAGCTGTTTTTT
>NA|TRBV5-1|NA|TRBJ2-7
CASSEKVLTNEQYF
TGCGCCAGCAGTGAGAAGGTCCTCACCAACGAGCAGTACTTC
>NA|TRBV11-3|many|TRBJ2-7
CASSLGTDRYEQYF
TGTGCCAGCAGCTTGGGAACCGACAGGTACGAGCAGTACTTC
>NA|TRBV21-1|once|TRBJ2-4
CASSKNWTSLAKNIQYF
TGTGCCAGCAGCAAAAATTGGACATCGCTAGCCAAAAACATTCAGTACTTC